This record concerns one T cell receptor beta chain sequence. This clonotype was observed once. Its binding antigen is unknown. Base qualities are missing; no much larger clone stands one base away. Evidence from a single read is weak. Per the germline V gene, SGDLS is the CDR1 and YYNGEE is the CDR2. The germline V end is reduced by 4 bases and the J end by 3 bases; junction bases left unmatched: 8. The CDR3 spans 16 residues, from the cysteine through the phenylalanine. The entry retains the CDR3 DNA only, 48 bases that are in frame from base 1. The data are from a study of CD8 T cells in Susac syndrome (dated by TCRdb to 2018 to 2020). At the level of the whole study: The study used repertoire sequencing to test whether antigen drove CD8+ T cell activation and differentiation in Susac syndrome. Broader findings and caveats from the paper: The TCR sequencing and HLA analysis was acknowledged to have included a relatively small number of individuals.

RNA was extracted with the RNeasy kit and roughly 0.5 to 1 ug was reverse transcribed using random hexamers. TCR beta CDR3 regions were amplified with the immunoSEQ multiplex PCR assay covering 54 Vbeta and 13 Jbeta segments. Bias from PCR amplification was corrected by using a synthetic template baseline for primer optimization and for computational correction. Regarding the original processing steps: Reads were annotated to V, D and J genes according to IMGT and were analyzed with immunoSEQ Analyzer, with only productive sequences retained. Clonality was calculated as one minus the Shannon entropy normalized by log2 of the number of productive unique sequences. For each patient and control, public and private clones were evaluated within the 100 most prevalent clones. A clone was defined as Susac-specific if it was absent from the healthy and MS cohorts, from some 980 published viral clones and from other ImmuneACCESS disease sequences. TCRdb redid the processing of the public reads, applying fastp at Q25 and MiXCR, and retained in-frame beta chains. CDR3 protein sequences are deduplicated, and each keeps its most common genes and DNA. The V and J calls were not made by the authors but by TCRdb's processing. In all, the sample holds around 200,000 distinct CDR3 sequences, and 95% of those were seen once. Of the sample, around 0.1% is held by the ten largest clones.

High-throughput TCR beta sequencing profiled peripheral blood CD8+ and CD4+ T cells from healthy donors, Susac syndrome patients and multiple sclerosis patients. Healthy donors were age- and sex-matched controls. CD8+ TEMRA cells were enriched by FACS, while bulk CD8+ and CD4+ T cells were purified by magnetic negative isolation. Blood was collected in EDTA tubes and processed within 24 hours, with PBMCs isolated through density gradient centrifugation. PBMCs intended for TCR sequencing were cryopreserved in liquid nitrogen and were subsequently thawed in a 37 degrees C water bath. The sorted or isolated CD4+, CD8+ and CD8+ TEMRA cells reached a purity of at least 90%.

Sequenced material: CD4+ T cells from PBMCs. Recombination connected TRBV9 to TRBJ2-1; 9 middle bases align to TRBD2. The sequence was collected from a human donor in good health. The CDR3: CASSYWASGIYNEQFF. The DNA reads as follows: TGTGCCAGCAGCTATTGGGCTAGCGGGATCTACAATGAGCAGTTCTTC.